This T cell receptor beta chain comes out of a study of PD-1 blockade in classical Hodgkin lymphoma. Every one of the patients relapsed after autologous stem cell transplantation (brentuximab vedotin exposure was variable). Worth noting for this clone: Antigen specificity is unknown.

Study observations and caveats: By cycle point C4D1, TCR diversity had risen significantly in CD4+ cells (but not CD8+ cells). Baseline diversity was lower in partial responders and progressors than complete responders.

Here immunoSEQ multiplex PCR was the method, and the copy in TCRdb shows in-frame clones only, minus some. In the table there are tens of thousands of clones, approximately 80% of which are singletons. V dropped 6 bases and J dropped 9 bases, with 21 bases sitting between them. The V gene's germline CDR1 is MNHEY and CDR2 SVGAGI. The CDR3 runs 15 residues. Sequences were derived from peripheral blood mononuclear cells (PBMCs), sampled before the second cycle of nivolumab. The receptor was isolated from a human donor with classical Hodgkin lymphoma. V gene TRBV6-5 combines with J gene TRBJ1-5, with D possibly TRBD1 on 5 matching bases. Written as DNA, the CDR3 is TGTGCCAGCAGCCGGGATGACAGTGTCGGGAGGCCCCAGCATTTT. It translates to CASSRDDSVGRPQHF.